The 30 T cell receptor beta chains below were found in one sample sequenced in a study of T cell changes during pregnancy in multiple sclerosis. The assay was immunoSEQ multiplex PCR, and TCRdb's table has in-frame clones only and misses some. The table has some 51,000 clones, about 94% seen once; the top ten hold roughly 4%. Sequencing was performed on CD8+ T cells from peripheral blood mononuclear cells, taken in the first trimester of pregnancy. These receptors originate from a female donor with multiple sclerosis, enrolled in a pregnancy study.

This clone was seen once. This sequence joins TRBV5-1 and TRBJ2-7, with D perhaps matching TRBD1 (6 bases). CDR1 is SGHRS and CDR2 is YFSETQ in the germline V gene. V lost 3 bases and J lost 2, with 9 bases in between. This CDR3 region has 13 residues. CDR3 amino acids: CASSSRDTYEQYF. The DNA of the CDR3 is TGCGCCAGCAGCTCCCGGGACACCTACGAGCAGTACTTC.

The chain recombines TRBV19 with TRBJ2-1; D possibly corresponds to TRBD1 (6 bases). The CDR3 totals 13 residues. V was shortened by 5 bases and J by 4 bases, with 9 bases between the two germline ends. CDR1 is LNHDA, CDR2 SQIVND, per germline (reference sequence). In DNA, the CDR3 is TGTGCCAGTAGTGTACAGGGATACAATGAGCAGTTCTTC. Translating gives CASSVQGYNEQFF. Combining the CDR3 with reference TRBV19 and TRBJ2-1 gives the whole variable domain DGGITQSPKYLFRKEGQNVTLSCEQNLNHDAMYWYRQDPGQGLRLIYYSQIVNDFQKGDIAEGYSVSREKKESFPLTVTSAQKNPTAFYLCASSVQGYNEQFFGPGTRLTVL.

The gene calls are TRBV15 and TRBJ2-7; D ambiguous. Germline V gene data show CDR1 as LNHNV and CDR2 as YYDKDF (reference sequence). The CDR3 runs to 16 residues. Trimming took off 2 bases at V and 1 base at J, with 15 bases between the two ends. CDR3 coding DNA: TGTGCCACCAGCAGACCTCCTCTTAGTTTGTCCTACGAGCAGTACTTC. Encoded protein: CATSRPPLSLSYEQYF.

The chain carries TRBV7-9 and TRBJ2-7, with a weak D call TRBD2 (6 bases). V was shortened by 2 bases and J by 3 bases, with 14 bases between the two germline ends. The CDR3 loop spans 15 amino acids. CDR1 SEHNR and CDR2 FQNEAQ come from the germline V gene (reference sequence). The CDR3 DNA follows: TGTGCCAGCAGCTTAATTGTGGGGGAGGACTACGAGCAGTACTTC. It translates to CASSLIVGEDYEQYF.

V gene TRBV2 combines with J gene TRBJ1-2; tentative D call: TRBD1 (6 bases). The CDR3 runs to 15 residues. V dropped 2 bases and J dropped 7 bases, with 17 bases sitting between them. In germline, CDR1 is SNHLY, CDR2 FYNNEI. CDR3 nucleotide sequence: TGTGCCAGCAGTGAACGCGGACAGACGCCCAGTGGCTACACCTTC. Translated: CASSERGQTPSGYTF.

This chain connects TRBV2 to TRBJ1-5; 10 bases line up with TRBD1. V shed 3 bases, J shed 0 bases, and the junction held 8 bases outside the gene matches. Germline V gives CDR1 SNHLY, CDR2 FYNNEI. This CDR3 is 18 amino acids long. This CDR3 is CASSDGTGASISNQPQHF. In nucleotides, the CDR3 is TGTGCCAGCAGTGACGGGACAGGGGCTTCGATTAGCAATCAGCCCCAGCATTTT.

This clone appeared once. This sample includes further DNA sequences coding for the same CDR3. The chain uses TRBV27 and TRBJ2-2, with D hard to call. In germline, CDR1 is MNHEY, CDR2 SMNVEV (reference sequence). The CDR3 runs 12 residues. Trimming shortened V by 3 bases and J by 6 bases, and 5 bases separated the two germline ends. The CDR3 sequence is CASSFPSGELFF. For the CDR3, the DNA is TGTGCCAGCAGTTTCCCGTCCGGGGAGCTGTTTTTT.

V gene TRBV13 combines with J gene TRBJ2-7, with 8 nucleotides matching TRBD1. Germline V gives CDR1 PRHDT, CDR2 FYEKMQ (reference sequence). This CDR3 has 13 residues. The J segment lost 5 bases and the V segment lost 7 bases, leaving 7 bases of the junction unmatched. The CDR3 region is CASMVQGANEQYF. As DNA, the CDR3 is TGTGCCAGCATGGTCCAGGGGGCCAACGAGCAGTACTTC.

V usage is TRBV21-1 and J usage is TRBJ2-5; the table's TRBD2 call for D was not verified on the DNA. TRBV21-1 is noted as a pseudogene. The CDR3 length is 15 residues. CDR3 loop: CASSKHRLKRETQYF. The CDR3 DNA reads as TGTGCCAGCAGCAAACACCGACTCAAAAGAGAGACCCAGTACTTC.

In DNA form, the CDR3 reads TGTGCCAGCAGTTACTCGACAACAGACAACACTGAAGCTTTCTTT. Its translation is CASSYSTTDNTEAFF. The chain employs TRBV6-5 and TRBJ1-1; no definite D call. The V end lost 0 bases, the J end lost 2 bases, and 10 bases lay between the germline ends. Germline CDR1 is MNHEY and CDR2 is SVGAGI. The CDR3 is 15 amino acids.

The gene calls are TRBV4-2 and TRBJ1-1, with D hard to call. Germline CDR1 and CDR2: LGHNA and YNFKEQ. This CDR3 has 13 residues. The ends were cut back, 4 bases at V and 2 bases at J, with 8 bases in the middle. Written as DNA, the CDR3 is TGTGCCAGCAGCCTCGAGAGAAACACTGAAGCTTTCTTT. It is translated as CASSLERNTEAFF.

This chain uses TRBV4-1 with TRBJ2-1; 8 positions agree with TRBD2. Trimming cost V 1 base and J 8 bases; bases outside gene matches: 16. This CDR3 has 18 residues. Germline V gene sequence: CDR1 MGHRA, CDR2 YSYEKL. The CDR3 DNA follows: TGCGCCAGCAGCCAAGTTGCTGACCTAGCGGGTACGGTATATGAGCAGTTCTTC. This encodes CASSQVADLAGTVYEQFF.

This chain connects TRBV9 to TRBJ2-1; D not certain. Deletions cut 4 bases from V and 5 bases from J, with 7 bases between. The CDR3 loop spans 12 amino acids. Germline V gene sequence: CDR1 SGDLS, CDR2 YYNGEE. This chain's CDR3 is CASSLEDNEQFF. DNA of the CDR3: TGTGCCAGCAGCCTCGAGGACAATGAGCAGTTCTTC.

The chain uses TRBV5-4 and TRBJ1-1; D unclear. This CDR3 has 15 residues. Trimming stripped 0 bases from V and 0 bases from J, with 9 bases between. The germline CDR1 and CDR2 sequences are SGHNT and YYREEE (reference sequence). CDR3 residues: CASSLERAMNTEAFF. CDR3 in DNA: TGTGCCAGCAGCTTGGAGAGGGCAATGAACACTGAAGCTTTCTTT.

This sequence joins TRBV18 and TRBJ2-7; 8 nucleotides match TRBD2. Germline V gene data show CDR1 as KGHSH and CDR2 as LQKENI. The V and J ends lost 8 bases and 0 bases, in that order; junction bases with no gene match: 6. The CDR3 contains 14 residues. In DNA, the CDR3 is TGTGCCAGCCGCCGGGAGGGGGGCTCCTACGAGCAGTACTTC. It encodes CASRREGGSYEQYF.

This CDR3 is CASNPTGISSGYTF. CDR3 DNA sequence: TGTGCCAGCAATCCGACAGGAATCTCATCTGGCTACACCTTC. The chain employs TRBV6-5 and TRBJ1-2, with a weak D call TRBD1 (6 bases). Germline CDR1 is MNHEY and CDR2 is SVGAGI. Trimming stripped 7 bases from V and 7 bases from J, with 19 bases between. CDR3 size: 14 residues.

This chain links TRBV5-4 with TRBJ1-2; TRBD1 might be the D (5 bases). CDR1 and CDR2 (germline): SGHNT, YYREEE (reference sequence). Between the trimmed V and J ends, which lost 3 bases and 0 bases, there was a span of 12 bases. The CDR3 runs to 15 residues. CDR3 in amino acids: CASSYGRVTNYGYTF. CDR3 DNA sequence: TGTGCCAGCAGCTACGGCAGGGTTACTAACTATGGCTACACCTTC.

In DNA form, the CDR3 reads TGTGCCAGCAGCGTAGTCCCTAGCGGGAGCTACGAGCAGTACTTC. Translating gives CASSVVPSGSYEQYF. This chain connects TRBV9 to TRBJ2-7, with 10 bases that match TRBD2. V lost 0 bases, J lost 3 bases, and 3 bases stayed unmatched. Germline CDR1 and CDR2: SGDLS and YYNGEE. This CDR3 region has 15 residues.

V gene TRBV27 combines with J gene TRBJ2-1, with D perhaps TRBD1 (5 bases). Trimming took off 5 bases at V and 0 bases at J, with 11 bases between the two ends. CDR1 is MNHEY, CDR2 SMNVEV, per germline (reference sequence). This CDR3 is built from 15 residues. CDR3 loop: CASSQGIASYNEQFF. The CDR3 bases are TGTGCCAGCAGTCAGGGTATCGCCTCCTACAATGAGCAGTTCTTC.

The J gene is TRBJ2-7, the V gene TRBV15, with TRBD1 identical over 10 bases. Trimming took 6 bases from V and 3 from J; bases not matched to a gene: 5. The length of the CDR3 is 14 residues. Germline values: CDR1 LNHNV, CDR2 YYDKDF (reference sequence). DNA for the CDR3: TGTGCCACCAGACCGGACAGGGGGTTCTACGAGCAGTACTTC. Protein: CATRPDRGFYEQYF.

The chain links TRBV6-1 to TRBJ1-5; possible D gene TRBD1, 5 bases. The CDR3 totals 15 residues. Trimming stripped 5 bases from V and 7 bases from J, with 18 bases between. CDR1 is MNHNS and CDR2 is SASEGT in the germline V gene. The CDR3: CASSRLQGGQQPQHF. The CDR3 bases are TGTGCCAGCAGTAGACTCCAGGGTGGGCAACAGCCCCAGCATTTT.

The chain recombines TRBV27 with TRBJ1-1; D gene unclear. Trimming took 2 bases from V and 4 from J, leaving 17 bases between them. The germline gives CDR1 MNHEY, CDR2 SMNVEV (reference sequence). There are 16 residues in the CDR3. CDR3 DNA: TGTGCCAGCAGTTTAATGGGCAGGAGGGTGGGCACTGAAGCTTTCTTT. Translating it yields CASSLMGRRVGTEAFF.

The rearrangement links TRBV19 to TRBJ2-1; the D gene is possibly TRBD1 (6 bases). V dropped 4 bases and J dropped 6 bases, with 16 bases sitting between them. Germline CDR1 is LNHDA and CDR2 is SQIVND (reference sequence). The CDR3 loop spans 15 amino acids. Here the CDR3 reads CASSTLGQSSNEQFF. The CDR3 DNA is TGTGCCAGTAGTACACTAGGACAGTCTTCCAATGAGCAGTTCTTC.

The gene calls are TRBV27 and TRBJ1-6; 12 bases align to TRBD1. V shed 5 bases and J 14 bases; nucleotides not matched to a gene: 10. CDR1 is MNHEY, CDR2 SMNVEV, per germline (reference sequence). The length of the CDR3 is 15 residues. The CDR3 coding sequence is TGTGCCAGCAGTCCCGGGACAGGGGGCAGTAGGGCCCTCCACTTT. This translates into CASSPGTGGSRALHF.

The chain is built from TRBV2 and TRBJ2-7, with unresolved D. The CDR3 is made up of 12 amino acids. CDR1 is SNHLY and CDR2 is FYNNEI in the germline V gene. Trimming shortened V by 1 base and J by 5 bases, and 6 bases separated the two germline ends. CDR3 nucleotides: TGTGCCAGCAGTGAAGGCACACACGAGCAGTACTTC. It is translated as CASSEGTHEQYF.

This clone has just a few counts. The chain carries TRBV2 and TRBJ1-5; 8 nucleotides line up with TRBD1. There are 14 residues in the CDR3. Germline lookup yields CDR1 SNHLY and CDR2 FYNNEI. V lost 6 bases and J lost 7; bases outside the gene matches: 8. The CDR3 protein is CASRDGQGGQPQHF. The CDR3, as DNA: TGTGCCAGCAGGGACGGACAGGGTGGACAGCCCCAGCATTTT.

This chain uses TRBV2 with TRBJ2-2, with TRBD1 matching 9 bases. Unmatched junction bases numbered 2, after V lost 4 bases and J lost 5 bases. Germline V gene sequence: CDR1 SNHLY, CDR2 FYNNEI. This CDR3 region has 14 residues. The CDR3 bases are TGTGCCAGCAGTGCGGGACAGGGTACCGGGGAGCTGTTTTTT. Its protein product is CASSAGQGTGELFF.

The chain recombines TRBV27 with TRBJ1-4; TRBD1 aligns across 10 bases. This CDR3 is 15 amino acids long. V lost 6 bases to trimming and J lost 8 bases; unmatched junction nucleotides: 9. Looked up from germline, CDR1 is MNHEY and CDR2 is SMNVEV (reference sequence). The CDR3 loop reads CASRKTGTGEEKLFF. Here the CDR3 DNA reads TGTGCCAGCAGAAAAACCGGGACAGGGGAGGAAAAACTGTTTTTT.

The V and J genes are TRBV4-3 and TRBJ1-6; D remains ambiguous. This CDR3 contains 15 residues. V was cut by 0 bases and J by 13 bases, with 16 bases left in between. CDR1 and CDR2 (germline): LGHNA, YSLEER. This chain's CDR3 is CASSQDTGGKPPLHF. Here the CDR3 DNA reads TGCGCCAGCAGCCAAGATACTGGAGGGAAACCGCCCCTCCACTTT.

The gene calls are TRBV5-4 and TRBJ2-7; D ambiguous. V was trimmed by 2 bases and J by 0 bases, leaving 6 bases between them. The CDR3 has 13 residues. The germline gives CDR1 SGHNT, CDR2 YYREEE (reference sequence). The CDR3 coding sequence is TGTGCCAGCAGCTTACACAGCTCCTACGAGCAGTACTTC. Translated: CASSLHSSYEQYF.